The next 24 T cell receptor beta chains were all read from a single sample in a study of cytomegalovirus exposure and HLA in healthy donors. PCR employed 60 Vbeta and 13 Jbeta primers. Sequencing used immunoSEQ multiplex PCR; TCRdb keeps in-frame clones, though not all of them. Here the sample table reports some 150,000 clones. Sequencing input: PBMCs. Receptors were obtained from a woman aged 18-30 years in good health and CMV-seropositive.

The V call is TRBV16, the J call TRBJ2-3, with a weak D call TRBD1 (6 bases). V was shortened by 3 bases and J by 10 bases, with 29 bases between the two germline ends. Germline-derived CDR1 and CDR2 are KGHSY and FQNENV. The CDR3 sequence is 18 residues long. CDR3 residues: CASSHWLDLIPGQHPQYF. The CDR3 bases are TGTGCCAGCAGCCATTGGCTAGATTTAATCCCAGGACAGCACCCGCAGTATTTT.

The chain links TRBV29-1 to TRBJ1-1; D not certain. Germline lookup yields CDR1 SQVTM and CDR2 ANQGSEA. The ends were cut back, 4 bases at V and 4 bases at J, with 16 bases in the middle. CDR3 length: 14 residues. The CDR3 region is CSVGAGGVITEAFF. The CDR3 region has the DNA TGCAGCGTTGGGGCAGGAGGAGTGATCACTGAAGCTTTCTTT.

The V gene is TRBV4-3, the J gene TRBJ1-2, with D possibly being TRBD1 (5 bases). From germline, CDR1 is LGHNA and CDR2 YSLEER. The CDR3 loop spans 12 amino acids. The V gene lost 0 bases and the J gene lost 13 bases, with 12 bases spanning the gap. CDR3 nucleotides: TGCGCCAGCAGCCAAGAAGGCAGGGTCGTCACCTTC. This gives the protein CASSQEGRVVTF.

The chain links TRBV28 to TRBJ1-4; TRBD1 might be the D (6 bases). Germline loops: CDR1 MDHEN, CDR2 SYDVKM. There are 15 residues in the CDR3. V was cut by 7 bases and J by 7 bases, with 19 bases left in between. The CDR3 sequence is CASTLPQGVGEKLFF. The CDR3 DNA is TGTGCCAGCACCCTGCCACAGGGTGTTGGTGAAAAACTGTTTTTT.

The chain uses TRBV5-1 and TRBJ1-1; D is perhaps TRBD1 (6 bases). Germline V CDR1 and CDR2: SGHRS, YFSETQ. The V end lost 6 bases, the J end lost 5 bases, and 17 bases lay between the germline ends. The CDR3 runs to 14 residues. This CDR3 is CASTVNRVGTEAFF. CDR3 nucleotides: TGCGCCAGCACCGTTAACAGGGTGGGGACTGAAGCTTTCTTT.

The CDR3 sequence: CASSLASGGPPDTQYF. CDR3 coding DNA: TGCGCCAGCAGCTTGGCATCGGGGGGGCCACCCGATACGCAGTATTTT. The chain is built from TRBV5-1 and TRBJ2-3; 8 bases agree with TRBD2. CDR3 length: 16 amino acids. V lost 0 bases to trimming and J lost 6 bases; unmatched junction nucleotides: 9. The germline CDR1 and CDR2 sequences are SGHRS and YFSETQ.

The chain recombines TRBV25-1 with TRBJ1-4; 12 bases align to TRBD1. Germline-derived CDR1 and CDR2 are MGHDK and SYGVNS. The CDR3 sequence is 15 residues long. V shed 7 bases, J shed 8 bases, and the junction held 8 bases outside the gene matches. The CDR3 is CASTQGQGAGEKLFF. CDR3 nucleotides: TGTGCCAGCACCCAGGGACAGGGGGCTGGAGAAAAACTGTTTTTT.

This rearrangement joins TRBV7-9 to TRBJ2-1, with D possibly being TRBD2 (5 bases). This CDR3 contains 14 residues. The V end was cut by 0 bases, the J end by 10 bases, with 13 bases between. CDR1 and CDR2 (germline): SEHNR, FQNEAQ (reference sequence). The CDR3 region has the DNA TGTGCCAGCAGCTTAGCGGAGGCTGCAGAGGAGCAGTTCTTC. This translates into CASSLAEAAEEQFF.

About this clone: This specimen includes other DNA sequences encoding the same CDR3. J is TRBJ2-7 and V is TRBV6-5; D is perhaps TRBD1 (5 bases). Trimming took 2 bases from V and 2 from J, leaving 10 bases between them. The CDR3 is 14 residues long. Germline V gene sequence: CDR1 MNHEY, CDR2 SVGAGI. The CDR3 protein is CASSYGAATYEQYF. The CDR3 DNA reads TGTGCCAGCAGTTACGGGGCAGCTACCTACGAGCAGTACTTC.

This chain connects TRBV11-1 to TRBJ1-1, with unresolved D. Trimming stripped 2 bases from V and 4 bases from J, with 8 bases between. Germline CDR1 SGHAT, CDR2 FQDESV (reference sequence). CDR3 length: 13 residues. In DNA form, the CDR3 reads TGTGCCAGCAGCTTACCTGAGCTCACTGAAGCTTTCTTT. This translates into CASSLPELTEAFF.

The chain uses TRBV5-6 and TRBJ1-1; a weak D match, TRBD1 (6 bases). The V gene's germline CDR1 is SGHDT and CDR2 YYEEEE. Trimming cost V 4 bases and J 0 bases, with 13 bases left between them. This CDR3 contains 15 residues. The CDR3 DNA sequence: TGTGCCAGCAGCCCCCGGGACACTCTGAACACTGAAGCTTTCTTT. Translation: CASSPRDTLNTEAFF.

The chain is built from TRBV4-2 and TRBJ2-1, with 10 bases lining up with TRBD2. The CDR3 totals 16 residues. The junction had 8 bases not matched to a gene; V was cut back by 4 bases and J by 5 bases. Per germline, CDR1 LGHNA and CDR2 YNFKEQ. The CDR3 protein is CASSRGSTSGNNEQFF. The DNA for the CDR3 is TGTGCCAGCAGCCGGGGGAGTACTAGCGGGAACAATGAGCAGTTCTTC.

The gene calls are TRBV15 and TRBJ2-7; a weak D match, TRBD1 (7 bases). Germline CDR1 reads LNHNV; CDR2 reads YYDKDF (reference sequence). V was cut by 2 bases and J by 5 bases, with 16 bases left in between. This CDR3 comprises 15 residues. CDR3 sequence (DNA): TGTGCCACCAGCAGAATCCGACAGGGACTCCACGAGCAGTACTTC. Protein sequence: CATSRIRQGLHEQYF.

The V and J genes are TRBV4-1 and TRBJ2-4; a weak D match, TRBD2 (5 bases). The V and J ends lost 5 bases and 1 base respectively, with 18 bases between them. The CDR3 spans 17 residues. The germline V gene has CDR1 MGHRA and CDR2 YSYEKL. DNA of the CDR3: TGCGCCAGCAGCGTCCGGACCCTCACGGGGGCCAAAAACATTCAGTACTTC. This gives the protein CASSVRTLTGAKNIQYF.

The V gene is TRBV6-5, the J gene TRBJ1-4, with D tentatively TRBD1 (6 bases). CDR1 is MNHEY and CDR2 is SVGAGI in the germline V gene. The V end was cut by 0 bases, the J end by 8 bases, with 16 bases between. The CDR3 has 16 residues. CDR3: CASSYSRTANGEKLFF. In nucleotides, the CDR3 is TGTGCCAGCAGTTACTCCCGGACAGCGAATGGGGAAAAACTGTTTTTT.

V is TRBV6-4 and J is TRBJ2-6; 9 bases match TRBD1. CDR1 MRHNA and CDR2 SNTAGT come from the germline V gene. The CDR3 consists of 17 residues. Unmatched junction bases numbered 6, after V lost 6 bases and J lost 0 bases. The CDR3 coding sequence is TGTGCCAGCAGCCGGACAGGGGCGATCTCTGGGGCCAACGTCCTGACTTTC. It is translated as CASSRTGAISGANVLTF.

This rearrangement joins TRBV4-1 to TRBJ2-1; TRBD1 agrees at 8 bases. V shed 0 bases, J shed 5 bases, and the junction held 9 bases outside the gene matches. CDR1 is MGHRA, CDR2 YSYEKL, per germline. The CDR3 is made up of 17 amino acids. The CDR3 sequence: CASSQDRQDRADNEQFF. The CDR3 DNA sequence: TGCGCCAGCAGCCAAGATCGTCAGGACAGGGCCGACAATGAGCAGTTCTTC.

The chain recombines TRBV30 with TRBJ1-5; D is perhaps TRBD1 (6 bases). The ends were cut back, 2 bases at V and 9 bases at J, with 14 bases in the middle. Germline lookup yields CDR1 GTSNPN and CDR2 SVGIG (reference sequence). The CDR3 covers 13 residues. The CDR3 bases are TGTGCCTGGAGTCCATCAGGGGCCGGGCCCCAGCATTTT. Translating gives CAWSPSGAGPQHF.

The chain is built from TRBV5-1 and TRBJ2-7; 7 positions match TRBD2. The germline gives CDR1 SGHRS, CDR2 YFSETQ. CDR3 length equals 16 residues. With V trimmed by 0 bases and J by 2 bases, 8 bases remained unmatched. The CDR3 protein is CASSLDVGGSPYEQYF. CDR3 sequence (DNA): TGCGCCAGCAGCTTGGACGTCGGGGGGTCCCCCTACGAGCAGTACTTC.

The chain employs TRBV30 and TRBJ2-7, with D possibly matching TRBD1 (7 bases). Trimming removed 2 bases from V and 8 bases from J, with 19 bases in between. Germline CDR1 GTSNPN, CDR2 SVGIG (reference sequence). CDR3 length: 14 amino acids. For the CDR3, the DNA is TGTGCCTGGAGTACCTACTCAGGGGGAGGCAAGCAGTACTTC. It is translated as CAWSTYSGGGKQYF. The entire variable domain, with the rest obtained from reference TRBV30 and TRBJ2-7, is as follows: SQTIHQWPATLVQPVGSPLSLECTVEGTSNPNLYWYRQAAGRGLQLLFYSVGIGQISSEVPQNLSASRPQDRQFILSSKKLLLSDSGFYLCAWSTYSGGGKQYFGPGTRLTVT.

The rearrangement uses TRBV7-9 and TRBJ2-5; tentatively, D is TRBD1 (5 bases). Germline assignment: CDR1 SEHNR and CDR2 FQNEAQ (reference sequence). CDR3 length equals 14 residues. V was clipped by 2 bases and J by 5 bases, with 12 bases between them. In DNA form, the CDR3 reads TGTGCCAGCAGCTTAAAAGGGGTTGGGGAGACCCAGTACTTC. Translated, it gives CASSLKGVGETQYF.

This rearrangement joins TRBV7-6 to TRBJ2-1; 12 nucleotides match TRBD2. Losses at the gene ends were 4 bases for V and 9 bases for J; bases not matched to a gene: 7. The CDR3 spans 15 residues. Germline V CDR1 and CDR2: SGHVS, FNYEAQ. The CDR3 DNA reads TGTGCCAGCAGCTCGACTAGCGGGAGAGATGGTGAGCAGTTCTTC. It yields the protein CASSSTSGRDGEQFF.

This chain uses TRBV5-6 with TRBJ1-2; D uncertain. The CDR3 sequence is 16 residues long. The germline gives CDR1 SGHDT, CDR2 YYEEEE. V lost 0 bases, J lost 2 bases, and 14 bases lay in between. DNA of the CDR3: TGTGCCAGCAGCTTGGGGGGAGTTGGGGAAAACTATGGCTACACCTTC. It is translated as CASSLGGVGENYGYTF.

The V gene is TRBV6-4, the J gene TRBJ2-1; possible D gene TRBD2, 6 bases. The germline CDR1 and CDR2 sequences are MRHNA and SNTAGT. The CDR3 consists of 14 residues. Between the trimmed V and J ends, which lost 0 bases and 9 bases, there was a span of 12 bases. The CDR3 nucleotides are TGTGCCAGCAGTGACTCTCCTAGCGCTACTGAGCAGTTCTTC. Translated, it gives CASSDSPSATEQFF.